A single sample is the source of the 7 T cell receptor beta chains below, sequenced in a study of blood T cells in healthy people across ages. For the second PCR, which ran for about 7 to 12 cycles, a sample-barcoded 5' primer and a J-beta primer mix were used. MiXCR, run by TCRdb on the 5' RACE reads, gives a single entry per CDR3 protein. Here the sample spans around 1,500,000 distinct CDR3 sequences, roughly 45% being singletons. The source material was blood. The origin of the receptors is a woman aged 18-35 years in good health.

Concerning this clonotype: The junction does not match germline at one end; this may be a read error. V and J are TRBV29-1 and TRBJ2-3; TRBD2 matches at 8 bases. This CDR3 has 13 amino acids. CDR1 and CDR2 from the germline V gene are SQVTM and ANQGSEA. Here the CDR3 DNA reads TGCAGCGCAACGAGCGGGAGCAGAGATACGCAGTATTTT. Translated: CSATSGSRDTQYF.

This chain links TRBV29-1 with TRBJ1-1; a possible D gene is TRBD1 (6 bases). Germline V gene lookup returns CDR1 SQVTM and CDR2 ANQGSEA. Trimming cost V 4 bases and J 1 base, with 13 bases left between them. This CDR3 spans 14 amino acids. CDR3 in DNA: TGCAGCGTTGTAAACAGGGTATCGAACACTGAAGCTTTCTTT. Its translation is CSVVNRVSNTEAFF. Complete variable domain (other parts from reference TRBV29-1 and TRBJ1-1): SAVISQKPSRDICQRGTSLTIQCQVDSQVTMMFWYRQQPGQSLTLIATANQGSEATYESGFVIDKFPISRPNLTFSTLTVSNMSPEDSSIYLCSVVNRVSNTEAFFGQGTRLTVV.

There are a few counts of this clonotype. This sequence joins TRBV28 and TRBJ2-1, with 7 bases matching TRBD2. CDR1 and CDR2 from the germline V gene are MDHEN and SYDVKM. The length of the CDR3 is 12 residues. V shed 5 bases, J shed 14 bases, and the junction held 9 bases outside the gene matches. The CDR3 DNA sequence: TGTGCCAGCAGTCCTAGAGGACTAGGGGAGTTCTTC. It yields the protein CASSPRGLGEFF.

The chain has TRBV6-6 and TRBJ1-4; 7 nucleotides align to TRBD1. CDR1 MNHNY and CDR2 SVGAGI come from the germline V gene (reference sequence). The CDR3 contains 13 residues. The V segment lost 10 bases and the J segment 0 bases; nucleotides outside the gene matches: 2. CDR3 loop: CATRGATNEKLFF. CDR3 bases: TGTGCCACCAGGGGGGCAACTAATGAAAAACTGTTTTTT.

V and J are TRBV7-9 and TRBJ1-2; the D is unclear. The CDR3 spans 13 residues. The germline V and J ends were trimmed by 5 bases and 8 bases, with 15 bases remaining between them. CDR1 and CDR2 (germline): SEHNR, FQNEAQ (reference sequence). In DNA form, the CDR3 reads TGTGCCAGCAGCCCGATGGCGGCGCGAGGCTACACCTTC. This translates into CASSPMAARGYTF.

In this sample, this clonotype turned up a few times. V is TRBV18 and J is TRBJ2-7, with 10 nucleotides matching TRBD1. Germline assignment: CDR1 KGHSH and CDR2 LQKENI. The length of the CDR3 is 14 residues. Trimming removed 4 bases from V and 7 bases from J; junction bases left unmatched: 7. The CDR3 DNA reads as TGTGCCAGCTCACGACAGGGGGCAGTGGGGGAGCAGTACTTC. It translates to CASSRQGAVGEQYF.

This clonotype came up a few times. The gene calls are TRBV12-5 and TRBJ1-1; D not certain. Trimming left V 10 bases short and J 1 base short, with 16 bases between. This CDR3 contains 14 residues. In germline, CDR1 is LGHNT, CDR2 FRNRAP. The chain's CDR3 is CATRKDAENTEAFF. CDR3 nucleotide sequence: TGTGCTACAAGGAAGGACGCAGAGAACACTGAAGCTTTCTTT.